This is a list of T cell receptor beta chains from one sample in a study of T cells after posttransplantation cyclophosphamide. Only in-frame clones appear in the TCRdb table, and some are missing; sequencing was by immunoSEQ multiplex PCR. Listed for the sample are 20,000 to 25,000 clones, none seen a single time. The sample was PBMCs. The source is a woman aged 50 to 65 in good health, CMV-negative, and a related stem cell transplant donor. The CDR3 runs from the conserved cysteine through the conserved F or W. D genes are given only for firm matches. Clone size, where shown, is once, few, many, or a class for clones that have expanded.

TGTGCCAGCAGTTTTATGACCTACGATCGCACAGATACGCAGTACTTT CASSFMTYDRTDTQYF . . TRBJ2-3 TRBV28
TGCGCCAGCAGCTTAGCGGGACTAGGGACCTACGAGCAGTACTTC CASSLAGLGTYEQYF many TRBD2 TRBJ2-7 TRBV5-1
TGCGCCAGCAGTGAGTCTTGGGCGGGACAGCAGTACTTC CASSESWAGQQYF many . TRBJ2-7 TRBV10-1
TGTGCCAGTAGTCAGGACAGCCTCACTTCTGGGGCCAACGTCCTGACTTTC CASSQDSLTSGANVLTF many . TRBJ2-6 TRBV19
TGTGCCAGCAGCTTACTAAGGGGAGGCACCGGGGAGCTGTTTTTT CASSLLRGGTGELFF many . TRBJ2-2 TRBV7-9
TGCGCCAGCAGCCAGGGACAGGGGAATCAGCCCCAGCATTTT CASSQGQGNQPQHF many TRBD1 TRBJ1-5 TRBV5-1
TGCGCCAGCACCCGGGAGCGGACAGGGGGCACTGAAGCTTTCTTT CASTRERTGGTEAFF many TRBD1 TRBJ1-1 TRBV5-1
TGTGCCAGCAGCTTACTAACGCGGCCCCTCCACTTT CASSLLTRPLHF many . TRBJ1-6 TRBV5-5
TGTGCCAGCAGCTTAGCGACCGGGACAGGGGGCGAGCAGTACTTC CASSLATGTGGEQYF many TRBD1 TRBJ2-7 TRBV7-9
TGTGCCATCAGTGAAGGGGACAGGGGCACCGGGGAGCTGTTTTTT CAISEGDRGTGELFF many TRBD1 TRBJ2-2 TRBV10-3
TGCGCCAGCAGCTTGGGTAGCGGGAGTTACAATGAGCAGTTCTTC CASSLGSGSYNEQFF medium-sized TRBD2 TRBJ2-1 TRBV5-1
TGTGCCAGCAGTGAAGCGACGGGACAGGGTGATGAGCAGTTCTTC CASSEATGQGDEQFF many TRBD1 TRBJ2-1 TRBV6-1
TGTGCCAGCAGTCCCCGCGGCACAGGGGGGGGTAATGGCTACACCTTC CASSPRGTGGGNGYTF many TRBD1 TRBJ1-2 TRBV6-6
TGTGCCAGCAGCTTAGGGGACAGGGCCGGAATGGAGGCAGATACGCAGTATTTT CASSLGDRAGMEADTQYF many TRBD1 TRBJ2-3 TRBV11-3
TGTGCCAGCTCCCGCATCAGTGCACTAAATCAGCCCCAGCATTTT CASSRISALNQPQHF many . TRBJ1-5 TRBV18
TGCGCCAGCAGCTTGTCCCAGGGGGTCTACGAGCAGTACTTC CASSLSQGVYEQYF many TRBD1 TRBJ2-7 TRBV5-1
TGCAGCGGGAGGAGCTCCTACGAGCAGTACTTC CSGRSSYEQYF many . TRBJ2-7 TRBV29-1
TGCGCCAGCAGCCAAGAACGTACAGCACCGTACGAGCAGTACTTC CASSQERTAPYEQYF many . TRBJ2-7 TRBV4-3
TGTGCCAGCAGCTTATCAGGGAGGGGAACCGGGGAGCTGTTTTTT CASSLSGRGTGELFF many TRBD2 TRBJ2-2 TRBV5-8
TGTGCCAGCAGGCAAGGGGGGGGGCGGGACAATGAGCAGTTCTTC CASRQGGGRDNEQFF many . TRBJ2-1 TRBV6-1
TGTGCCAGCAGTGGGGCCCAGGGGGACTATGGCTACACCTTC CASSGAQGDYGYTF many TRBD1 TRBJ1-2 TRBV6-6
TGTGCCAGCAGCTTGAGGGAAGCGGGGGGCTACACCTTC CASSLREAGGYTF many . TRBJ1-2 TRBV5-8
TGTGCCAGTAGTACCAACACAGGGGCTAGGGCCAACGTCCTGACTTTC CASSTNTGARANVLTF many TRBD1 TRBJ2-6 TRBV19
TGTGCCAGCAGTGAAGCTAAAACAGGGTTTGGGTTAGAGACCCAGTACTTC CASSEAKTGFGLETQYF many . TRBJ2-5 TRBV2
TGTGCCAGCAGCTTATCTGGGCAGGCCAATCAGCCCCAGCATTTT CASSLSGQANQPQHF many . TRBJ1-5 TRBV7-8
TGCAGCGTTGATGGGACGCGAAGGACAGGGGGCTTAAGCTCCTACAATGAGCAGTTCTTC CSVDGTRRTGGLSSYNEQFF many TRBD1 TRBJ2-1 TRBV29-1
TGTGCCAGCAGCTCCGGTGCCAACAATGAGCAGTTCTTC CASSSGANNEQFF many . TRBJ2-1 TRBV7-3
TGTGCCAGCAGTTACCTCCAGGGCTACAATGAGCAGTTCTTC CASSYLQGYNEQFF . . TRBJ2-1 TRBV6-6
TGTGCCAGCAGCGTTAGTTCGGGAGGGATCTACGAGCAGTACTTC CASSVSSGGIYEQYF many TRBD2 TRBJ2-7 TRBV9
TGCGCCAGCAGCTTGGGGCTAGCGGGAAGGGAAGAGACCCAGTACTTC CASSLGLAGREETQYF many TRBD2 TRBJ2-5 TRBV5-1
TGTGCCAGCAGGGGAGGGGGGCCCTATGGCTACACCTTC CASRGGGPYGYTF many . TRBJ1-2 TRBV6-1
TGTGCCAGCAGATTAACAGGTTTTAACACTGAAGCTTTCTTT CASRLTGFNTEAFF many . TRBJ1-1 TRBV7-2